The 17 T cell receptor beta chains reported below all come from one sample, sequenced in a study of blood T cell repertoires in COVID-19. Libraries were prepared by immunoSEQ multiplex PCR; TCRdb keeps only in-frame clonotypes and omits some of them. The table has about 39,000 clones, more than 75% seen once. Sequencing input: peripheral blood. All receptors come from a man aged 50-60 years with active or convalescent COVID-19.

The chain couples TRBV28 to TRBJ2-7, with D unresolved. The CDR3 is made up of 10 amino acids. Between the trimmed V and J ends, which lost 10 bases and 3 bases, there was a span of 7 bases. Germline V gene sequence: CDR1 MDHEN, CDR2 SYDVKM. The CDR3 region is CANSHYEQYF. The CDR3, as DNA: TGTGCCAACAGCCACTACGAGCAGTACTTC.

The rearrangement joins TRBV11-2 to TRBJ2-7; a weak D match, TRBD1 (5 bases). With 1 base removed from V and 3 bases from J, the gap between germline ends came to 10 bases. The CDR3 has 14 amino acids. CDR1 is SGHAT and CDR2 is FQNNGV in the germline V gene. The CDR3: CASSLADRDYEQYF. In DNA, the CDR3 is TGTGCCAGCAGCTTAGCCGACAGAGACTACGAGCAGTACTTC.

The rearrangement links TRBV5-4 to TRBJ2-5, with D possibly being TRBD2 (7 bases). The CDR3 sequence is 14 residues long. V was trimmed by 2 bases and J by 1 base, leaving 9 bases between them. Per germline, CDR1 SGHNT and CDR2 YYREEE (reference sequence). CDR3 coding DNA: TGTGCCAGCAGCTTAAGGGGGGGCCAAGAGACCCAGTACTTC. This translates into CASSLRGGQETQYF. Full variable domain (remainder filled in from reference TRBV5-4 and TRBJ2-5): ETGVTQSPTHLIKTRGQQVTLRCSSQSGHNTVSWYQQALGQGPQFIFQYYREEENGRGNFPPRFSGLQFPNYSSELNVNALELDDSALYLCASSLRGGQETQYFGPGTRLLVL.

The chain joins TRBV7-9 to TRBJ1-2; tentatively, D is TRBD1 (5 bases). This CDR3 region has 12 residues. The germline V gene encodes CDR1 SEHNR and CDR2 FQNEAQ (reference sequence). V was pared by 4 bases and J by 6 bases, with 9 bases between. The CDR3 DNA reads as TGTGCCAGCAGCTCAGGGATCCATGGCTACACCTTC. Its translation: CASSSGIHGYTF. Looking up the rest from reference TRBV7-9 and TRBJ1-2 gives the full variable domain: DTGVSQNPRHKITKRGQNVTFRCDPISEHNRLYWYRQTLGQGPEFLTYFQNEAQLEKSRLLSDRFSAERPKGSFSTLEIQRTEQGDSAMYLCASSSGIHGYTFGSGTRLTVV.

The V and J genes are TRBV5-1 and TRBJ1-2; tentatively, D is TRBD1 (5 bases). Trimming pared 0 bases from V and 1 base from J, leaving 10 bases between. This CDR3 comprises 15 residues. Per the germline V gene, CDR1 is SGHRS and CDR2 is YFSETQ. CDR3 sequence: CASSLGRGSNYGYTF. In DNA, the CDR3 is TGCGCCAGCAGCTTGGGACGGGGGAGTAACTATGGCTACACCTTC.

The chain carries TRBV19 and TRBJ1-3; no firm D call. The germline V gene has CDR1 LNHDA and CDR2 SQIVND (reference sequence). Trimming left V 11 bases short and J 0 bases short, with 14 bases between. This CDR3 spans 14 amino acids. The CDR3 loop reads CASSPGVSGNTIYF. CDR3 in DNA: TGTGCCTCCTCCCCCGGAGTCTCTGGAAACACCATATATTTT.

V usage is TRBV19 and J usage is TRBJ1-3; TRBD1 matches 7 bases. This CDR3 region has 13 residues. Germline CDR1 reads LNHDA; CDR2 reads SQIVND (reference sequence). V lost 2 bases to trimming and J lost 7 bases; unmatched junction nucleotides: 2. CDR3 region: CASSIQGGNTIYF. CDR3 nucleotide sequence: TGTGCCAGTAGTATACAGGGGGGCAACACCATATATTTT.

CDR3 amino acids: CASSEDPPSGYNSPLHF. The CDR3 DNA follows: TGTGCCAGCAGTGAAGACCCACCCTCGGGGTATAATTCACCCCTCCACTTT. The chain joins TRBV6-1 to TRBJ1-6; D remains ambiguous. Germline V gene data show CDR1 as MNHNS and CDR2 as SASEGT. The CDR3 is 17 residues long. V was shortened by 1 base and J by 4 bases, with 14 bases between the two germline ends.

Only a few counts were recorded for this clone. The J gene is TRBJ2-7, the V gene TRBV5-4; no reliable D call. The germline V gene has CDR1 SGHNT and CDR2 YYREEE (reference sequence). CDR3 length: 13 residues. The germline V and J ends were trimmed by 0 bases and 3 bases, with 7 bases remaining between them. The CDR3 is CASSLVPDYEQYF. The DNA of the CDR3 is TGTGCCAGCAGCTTGGTTCCAGACTACGAGCAGTACTTC.

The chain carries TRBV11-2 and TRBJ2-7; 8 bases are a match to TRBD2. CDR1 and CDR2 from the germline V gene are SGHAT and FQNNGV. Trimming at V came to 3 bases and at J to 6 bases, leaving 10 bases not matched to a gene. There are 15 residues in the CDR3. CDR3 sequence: CASSLGLVGVGEQYF. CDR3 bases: TGTGCCAGCAGCTTGGGACTAGTGGGTGTGGGCGAGCAGTACTTC.

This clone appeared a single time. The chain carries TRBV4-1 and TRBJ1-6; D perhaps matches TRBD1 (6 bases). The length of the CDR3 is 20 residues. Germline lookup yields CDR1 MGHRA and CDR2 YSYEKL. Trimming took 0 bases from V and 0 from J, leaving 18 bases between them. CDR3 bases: TGCGCCAGCAGCCAAGATGGACAGAAGGGCCGTAGCTCCTATAATTCACCCCTCCACTTT. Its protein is CASSQDGQKGRSSYNSPLHF.

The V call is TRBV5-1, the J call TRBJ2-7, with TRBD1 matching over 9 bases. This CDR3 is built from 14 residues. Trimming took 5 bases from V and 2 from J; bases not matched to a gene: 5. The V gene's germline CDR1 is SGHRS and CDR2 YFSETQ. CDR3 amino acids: CASRARTGAYEQYF. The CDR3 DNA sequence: TGCGCCAGCAGGGCACGGACAGGGGCCTACGAGCAGTACTTC.

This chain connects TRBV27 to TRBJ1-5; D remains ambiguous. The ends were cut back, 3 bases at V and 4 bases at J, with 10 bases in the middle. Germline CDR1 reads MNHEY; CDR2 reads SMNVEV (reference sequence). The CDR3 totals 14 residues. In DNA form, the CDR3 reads TGTGCCAGCAGTTTCCGCGGTGGGAATCAGCCCCAGCATTTT. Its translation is CASSFRGGNQPQHF.

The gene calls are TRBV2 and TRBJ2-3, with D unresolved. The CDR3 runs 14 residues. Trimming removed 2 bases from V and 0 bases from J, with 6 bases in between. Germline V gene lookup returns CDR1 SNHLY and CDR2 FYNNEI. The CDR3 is CASSEFGSTDTQYF. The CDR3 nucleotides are TGTGCCAGCAGTGAATTCGGGAGCACAGATACGCAGTATTTT.

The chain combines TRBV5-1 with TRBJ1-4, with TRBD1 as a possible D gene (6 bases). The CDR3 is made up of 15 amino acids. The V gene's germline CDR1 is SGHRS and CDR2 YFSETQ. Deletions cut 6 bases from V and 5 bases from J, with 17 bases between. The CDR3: CASTTLPTGNEKLFF. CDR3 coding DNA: TGCGCCAGCACCACACTTCCCACAGGGAATGAAAAACTGTTTTTT.

The CDR3 DNA reads TGCAGCGTTGACACGGGCACTGAAGCTTTCTTT. This encodes CSVDTGTEAFF. The V and J genes are TRBV29-1 and TRBJ1-1; D is ambiguous. This CDR3 contains 11 residues. The germline CDR1 and CDR2 sequences are SQVTM and ANQGSEA. V gave up 3 bases and J gave up 4 bases, with 6 bases separating them.

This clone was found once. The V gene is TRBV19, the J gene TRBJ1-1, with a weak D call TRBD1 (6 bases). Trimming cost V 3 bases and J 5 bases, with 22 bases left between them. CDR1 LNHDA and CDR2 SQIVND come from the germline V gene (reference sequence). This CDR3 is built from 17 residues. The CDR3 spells CASSISLQGPPGTEAFF. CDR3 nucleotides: TGTGCCAGTAGTATTTCCCTGCAGGGGCCTCCAGGTACTGAAGCTTTCTTT. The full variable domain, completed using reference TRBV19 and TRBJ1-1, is DGGITQSPKYLFRKEGQNVTLSCEQNLNHDAMYWYRQDPGQGLRLIYYSQIVNDFQKGDIAEGYSVSREKKESFPLTVTSAQKNPTAFYLCASSISLQGPPGTEAFFGQGTRLTVV.